This passage covers 10 T cell receptor beta chains from one sample sequenced in a study of cytomegalovirus exposure and HLA in healthy donors. PCR amplification relied on 60 Vbeta primers (plus 13 Jbeta primers). Method: immunoSEQ multiplex PCR; TCRdb's copy keeps in-frame clones and lacks some. The profile covers under 130,000 clones, with roughly 13% appearing a single time and roughly a sixth taken by the ten largest. The specimen was PBMCs. These TCRs come from a man aged 35-49 years in good health and CMV-seropositive.

The genes are TRBV27 and TRBJ1-2, with 8 positions matching TRBD1. CDR1 is MNHEY, CDR2 SMNVEV, per germline (reference sequence). After removal of 5 bases from V and 7 bases from J, the junction contained 12 bases not matched to a gene. The CDR3 sequence is 15 residues long. The CDR3 loop is CASSPTGDGYVGYTF. CDR3 in DNA: TGTGCCAGCAGTCCGACAGGGGATGGATATGTTGGCTACACCTTC.

This clone was picked up a small number of times. The chain uses TRBV7-8 and TRBJ2-7, with TRBD1 identical over 9 bases. Germline lookup yields CDR1 SGHVS and CDR2 FQNEAQ. The V and J ends lost 2 bases and 5 bases, in that order; junction bases with no gene match: 13. The CDR3 is 17 amino acids. The CDR3 DNA follows: TGTGCCAGCAGCTTACGAGCAGTGGGACAGGGCGTCGACGAGCAGTACTTC. This encodes CASSLRAVGQGVDEQYF.

The chain combines TRBV12-5 with TRBJ2-7; 14 nucleotides agree with TRBD2. The CDR3 has 18 residues. Germline CDR1 is LGHNT and CDR2 is FRNRAP. V was pared by 0 bases and J by 0 bases, with 4 bases of the junction left unmatched. The CDR3 bases are TGTGCTAGTGGTTTGGTGGGACTAGCGGGAGATAGCTCCTACGAGCAGTACTTC. The encoded protein is CASGLVGLAGDSSYEQYF.

The chain is built from TRBV5-1 and TRBJ2-2; D uncertain. The CDR3 extends over 17 amino acids. In germline, CDR1 is SGHRS, CDR2 YFSETQ. The V and J ends lost 4 bases and 3 bases respectively, with 19 bases between them. The CDR3 coding sequence is TGCGCCAGCAGCAGTTACGAGAACAGACCTTACACCGGGGAGCTGTTTTTT. Its protein product is CASSSYENRPYTGELFF.

This clone was observed many times. CDR3 coding DNA: TGTGCCAGCAGTGAACAGGGGGGGGCTGGGCAGCCCCAGCATTTT. Amino acid sequence: CASSEQGGAGQPQHF. The rearrangement joins TRBV6-4 to TRBJ1-5; 8 bases are shared with TRBD1. Germline values: CDR1 MRHNA, CDR2 SNTAGT. CDR3 length: 15 residues. V lost 3 bases and J lost 7; bases outside the gene matches: 8.

The chain is built from TRBV6-6 and TRBJ1-2; a possible D gene is TRBD1 (5 bases). V dropped 2 bases and J dropped 4 bases, with 11 bases sitting between them. Germline CDR1 reads MNHNY; CDR2 reads SVGAGI (reference sequence). The CDR3 length is 14 residues. CDR3 protein: CASSYGQGGYGYTF. DNA of the CDR3: TGTGCCAGCAGTTACGGCCAGGGCGGCTATGGCTACACCTTC.

This chain links TRBV7-9 with TRBJ2-2; D remains unclear. The germline V gene has CDR1 SEHNR and CDR2 FQNEAQ (reference sequence). The V end was cut by 5 bases, the J end by 0 bases, with 19 bases between. This CDR3 region has 18 residues. In DNA, the CDR3 is TGTGCCAGCAGCCCCGGCTTTGAGCACAGCTCGAACACCGGGGAGCTGTTTTTT. Encoded protein: CASSPGFEHSSNTGELFF.

The rearrangement links TRBV4-1 to TRBJ1-3, with D unclear. Trimming took off 0 bases at V and 0 bases at J, with 6 bases between the two ends. There are 15 residues in the CDR3. CDR1 MGHRA and CDR2 YSYEKL come from the germline V gene. Here the CDR3 reads CASSQEVSSGNTIYF. The DNA for the CDR3 is TGCGCCAGCAGCCAAGAAGTGAGCTCTGGAAACACCATATATTTT.

V and J are TRBV5-1 and TRBJ2-5; D ambiguous. The J call may be in error: the DNA end matches TRBJ2-7 better. CDR1 is SGHRS and CDR2 is YFSETQ in the germline V gene. The length of the CDR3 is 12 residues. In nucleotides, the CDR3 is TGCGCCAGCAGCTTGGCCGGTCTCGAGCAGTACTTC. Translation: CASSLAGLEQYF.

This clone was seen more than once but under ten times. The chain uses TRBV9 and TRBJ2-1; D perhaps matches TRBD2 (6 bases). The CDR3 covers 15 residues. Germline CDR1 and CDR2: SGDLS and YYNGEE. V lost 3 bases to trimming and J lost 8 bases, with 18 bases between them. CDR3 protein: CASSGGVGPWDEQFF. The CDR3 DNA is TGTGCCAGCAGCGGGGGGGTGGGCCCCTGGGATGAGCAGTTCTTC.